The rows below give T cell receptor beta chains drawn from one sample of a study of early T cells in non-severe SARS-CoV-2 infection. TCRdb re-called the 5' RACE reads through MiXCR, storing one row per CDR3 protein. The sample has tens of thousands of distinct CDR3 sequences; 12% are singletons. The sequencing input was whole blood. Receptors originate from an adult who was a healthcare worker with PCR-confirmed SARS-CoV-2 infection or an uninfected control (not recorded which). CDR3s include the opening cysteine and the closing phenylalanine or tryptophan. The order of the fields is clone size, J gene, D gene, V gene, CDR3 protein, CDR3 DNA. The D gene is left open where the match is weak. Rows give clone size only sometimes, using once, few, many, or a class for an expanded clone.

>few|TRBJ2-3|NA|TRBV6-4
CASSVDSGGADTQYF
TGTGCCAGCAGTGTGGATAGCGGAGGCGCAGATACGCAGTATTTT
>many|TRBJ2-1|NA|TRBV30
CAWALAVNPYNEQFF
TGTGCCTGGGCCTTAGCAGTTAACCCCTACAATGAGCAGTTCTTC
>many|TRBJ2-3|NA|TRBV7-7
CASSAAGTDTQYF
TGTGCCAGCTCGGCGGCGGGGACAGATACGCAGTATTTT
>NA|TRBJ1-2|NA|TRBV11-2
CASSLDQAGPLGGYTF
TGTGCCAGCAGCTTAGATCAGGCAGGGCCCCTCGGCGGCTACACCTTC
>NA|TRBJ1-3|NA|TRBV30
CAQMRGSENTIYF
TGTGCCCAGATGCGGGGAAGTGAAAACACCATATATTTT
>many|TRBJ1-2|NA|TRBV9
CASSGQGPNYGYTF
TGTGCCAGCAGCGGGCAGGGGCCTAACTATGGCTACACCTTC
>few|TRBJ1-6|NA|TRBV20-1
CSARDLTRDNSPLHF
TGCAGTGCTAGAGATTTGACAAGGGACAATTCACCCCTCCACTTT
>few|TRBJ2-7|TRBD1|TRBV20-1
CSAQGQSYEQYF
TGCAGTGCCCAGGGACAGTCCTACGAGCAGTACTTC
>few|TRBJ2-7|NA|TRBV7-2
CASSLVARTYEQYF
TGTGCCAGCAGCTTAGTTGCTAGAACCTACGAGCAGTACTTC
>NA|TRBJ2-1|TRBD2|TRBV14
CASSRGLASYNEQFF
TGTGCCAGCAGCCGCGGACTAGCCTCCTACAATGAGCAGTTCTTC
>few|TRBJ2-1|TRBD1|TRBV15
CATSRSGQGRHNEQFF
TGTGCCACCAGCAGATCCGGACAGGGGCGGCACAATGAGCAGTTCTTC
>few|TRBJ2-3|TRBD2|TRBV9
CASSYAGTSGIWPLGDTQYF
TGTGCCAGCAGTTATGCCGGGACTAGCGGGATCTGGCCCCTGGGAGATACGCAGTATTTT
>few|TRBJ2-1|TRBD2|TRBV13
CASSLSLASGGYSYNEQFF
TGTGCCAGCAGCTTATCGTTGGCTAGCGGGGGGTATTCCTACAATGAGCAGTTCTTC
>NA|TRBJ1-1|NA|TRBV6-5
CASTQDNLNTEAFF
TGTGCCAGCACCCAGGACAACCTGAACACTGAAGCTTTCTTT